This T cell receptor beta chain is from a study of spatial heterogeneity in lung cancer. Study-level information: Sequence detection consistently recorded a greater number of beta-chain than alpha-chain sequences. The average appearance count of each unique TCR and UMI combination in raw reads was more than ten.

Noted time point: sample taken at primary tumor resection. Whole RNA obtained from tumor, nontumor lung or frozen PBMC underwent sequencing without sorting. From germline, CDR1 is MDHEN and CDR2 SYDVKM. V lost 6 bases, J lost 4 bases, and 4 bases stayed unmatched. The CDR3 has 14 amino acids. Every TCR cDNA molecule carried a tag that served as a unique molecular identifier. TCRdb called the 5' RACE reads again in MiXCR, with one record for every CDR3 protein. Here the sample spans tens of thousands of distinct CDR3 sequences, around 5% being singletons. This clonotype was observed at least ten times. Its specificity is unknown. Findings of the study overall: Detection of ubiquitous tumor TCRs in blood was higher at resection than follow-up.

This clonotype was obtained from a female donor with early-stage non-small cell lung cancer. The material sequenced was PBMCs, taken at surgery. V and J are TRBV28 and TRBJ2-3; 10 nucleotides align to TRBD2. The CDR3 protein is CASRASGSADTQYF. The CDR3 DNA follows: TGTGCCAGCAGGGCTAGCGGGAGCGCAGATACGCAGTATTTT.